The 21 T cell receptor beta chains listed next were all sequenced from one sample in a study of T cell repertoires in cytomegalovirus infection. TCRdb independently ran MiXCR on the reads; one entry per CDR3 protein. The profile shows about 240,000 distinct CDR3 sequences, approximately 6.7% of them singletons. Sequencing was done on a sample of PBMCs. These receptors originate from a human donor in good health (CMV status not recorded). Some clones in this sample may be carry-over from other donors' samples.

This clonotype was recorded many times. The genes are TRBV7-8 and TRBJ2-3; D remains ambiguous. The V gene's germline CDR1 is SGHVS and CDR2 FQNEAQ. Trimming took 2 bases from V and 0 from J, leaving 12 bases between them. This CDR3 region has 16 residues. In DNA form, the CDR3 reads TGTGCCAGCAGCTTAATCCTAGGGCTGAGCACAGATACGCAGTATTTT. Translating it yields CASSLILGLSTDTQYF.

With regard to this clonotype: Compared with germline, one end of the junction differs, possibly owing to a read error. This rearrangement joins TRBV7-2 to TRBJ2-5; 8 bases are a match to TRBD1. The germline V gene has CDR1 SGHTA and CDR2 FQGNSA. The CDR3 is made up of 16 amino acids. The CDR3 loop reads CARSLEPQGAGETQYF. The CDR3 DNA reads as TGTGCCAGAAGCTTAGAACCCCAGGGGGCAGGGGAGACCCAGTACTTC.

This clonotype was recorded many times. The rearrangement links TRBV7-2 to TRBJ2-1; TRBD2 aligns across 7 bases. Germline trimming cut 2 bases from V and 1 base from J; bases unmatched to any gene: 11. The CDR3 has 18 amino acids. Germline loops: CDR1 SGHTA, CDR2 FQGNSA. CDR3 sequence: CASSLLVRRGRSYNEQFF. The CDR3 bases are TGTGCCAGCAGCTTATTGGTTCGGCGGGGGAGGTCCTACAATGAGCAGTTCTTC.

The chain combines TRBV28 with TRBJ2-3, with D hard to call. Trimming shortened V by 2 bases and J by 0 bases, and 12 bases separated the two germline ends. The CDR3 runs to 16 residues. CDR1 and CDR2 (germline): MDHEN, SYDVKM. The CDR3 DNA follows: TGTGCCAGCAGTTTAATGGACGGAGCTAGCACAGATACGCAGTATTTT. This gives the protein CASSLMDGASTDTQYF.

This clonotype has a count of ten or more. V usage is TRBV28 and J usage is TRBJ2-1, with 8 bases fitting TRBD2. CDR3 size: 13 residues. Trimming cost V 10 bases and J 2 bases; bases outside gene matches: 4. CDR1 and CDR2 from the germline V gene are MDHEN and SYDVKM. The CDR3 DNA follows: TGTGCCATCGGGGGGGCCCCCTACAATGAGCAGTTCTTC. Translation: CAIGGAPYNEQFF.

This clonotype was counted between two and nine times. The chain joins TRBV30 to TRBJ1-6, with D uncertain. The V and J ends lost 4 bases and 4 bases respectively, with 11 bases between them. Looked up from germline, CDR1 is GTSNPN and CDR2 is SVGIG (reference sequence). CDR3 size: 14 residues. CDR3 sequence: CAWKALGYNSPLHF. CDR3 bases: TGTGCCTGGAAGGCCCTTGGTTATAATTCACCCCTCCACTTT.

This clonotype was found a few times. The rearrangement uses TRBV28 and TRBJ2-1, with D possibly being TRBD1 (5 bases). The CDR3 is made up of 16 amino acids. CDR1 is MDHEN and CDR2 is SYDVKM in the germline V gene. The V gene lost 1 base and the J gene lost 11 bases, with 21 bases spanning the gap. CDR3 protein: CASSLFEAGFGNQQFF. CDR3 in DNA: TGTGCCAGCAGTTTATTTGAGGCAGGGTTTGGGAATCAGCAGTTCTTC.

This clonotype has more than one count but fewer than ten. The CDR3: CSALPGGRGTEAFF. The DNA for the CDR3 is TGCAGTGCTCTCCCCGGGGGCAGGGGCACTGAAGCTTTCTTT. The genes are TRBV20-1 and TRBJ1-1, with a possible D match to TRBD1 (6 bases). V was clipped by 5 bases and J by 4 bases, with 17 bases between them. Germline CDR1 reads DFQATT; CDR2 reads SNEGSKA (reference sequence). The CDR3 sequence is 14 residues long.

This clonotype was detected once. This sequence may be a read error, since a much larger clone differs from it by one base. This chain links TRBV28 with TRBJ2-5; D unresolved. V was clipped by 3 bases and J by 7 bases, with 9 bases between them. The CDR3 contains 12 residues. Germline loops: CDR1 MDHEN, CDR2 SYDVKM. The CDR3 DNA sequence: TGTGCCAGCAGTTTTTCGGTGGTGACCCAGTACTTC. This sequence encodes CASSFSVVTQYF.

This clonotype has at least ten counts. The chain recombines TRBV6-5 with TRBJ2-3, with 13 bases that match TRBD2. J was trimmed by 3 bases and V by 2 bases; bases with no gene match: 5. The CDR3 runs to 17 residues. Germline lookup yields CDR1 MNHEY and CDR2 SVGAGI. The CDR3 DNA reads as TGTGCCAGCAGTTACGCGGGACTAGCGGGGAAAACAGATACGCAGTATTTT. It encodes CASSYAGLAGKTDTQYF.

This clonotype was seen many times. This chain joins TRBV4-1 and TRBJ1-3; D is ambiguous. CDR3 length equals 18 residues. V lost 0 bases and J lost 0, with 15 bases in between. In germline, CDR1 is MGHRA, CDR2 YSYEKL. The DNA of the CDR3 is TGCGCCAGCAGCCAAGATGTTTTCGGGGTCGGCTCTGGAAACACCATATATTTT. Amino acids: CASSQDVFGVGSGNTIYF.

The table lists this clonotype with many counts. The CDR3 sequence: CASSRDSGMDYGYTF. The CDR3 DNA sequence: TGTGCCAGCAGCCGTGATTCAGGGATGGACTATGGCTACACCTTC. The gene calls are TRBV14 and TRBJ1-2; the D gene is possibly TRBD1 (5 bases). The CDR3 runs to 15 residues. V lost 4 bases to trimming and J lost 3 bases, with 15 bases between them. The germline gives CDR1 SGHDN, CDR2 FVKESK.

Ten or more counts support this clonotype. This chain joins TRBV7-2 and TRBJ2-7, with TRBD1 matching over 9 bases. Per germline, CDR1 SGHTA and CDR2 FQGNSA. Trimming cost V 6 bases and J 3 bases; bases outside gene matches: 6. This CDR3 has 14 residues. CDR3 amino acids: CASRGTGRIYEQYF. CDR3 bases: TGTGCCAGCAGGGGGACAGGGAGGATCTACGAGCAGTACTTC.

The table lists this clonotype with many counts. This CDR3 reads CASSYSPGLAPTGELFF. As DNA, the CDR3 is TGTGCCAGCAGTTATTCCCCGGGACTAGCCCCCACCGGGGAGCTGTTTTTT. V is TRBV7-2 and J is TRBJ2-2; 9 bases align to TRBD2. This CDR3 contains 17 residues. Per the germline V gene, CDR1 is SGHTA and CDR2 is FQGNSA. V lost 6 bases, J lost 4 bases, and 12 bases stayed unmatched.

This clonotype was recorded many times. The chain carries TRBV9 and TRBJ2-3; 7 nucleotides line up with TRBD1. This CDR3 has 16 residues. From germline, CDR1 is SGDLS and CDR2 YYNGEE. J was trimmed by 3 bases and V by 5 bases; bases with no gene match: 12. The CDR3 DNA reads TGTGCCAGCAGTGATAATGGACAGGAGAATACAGATACGCAGTATTTT. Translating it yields CASSDNGQENTDTQYF.

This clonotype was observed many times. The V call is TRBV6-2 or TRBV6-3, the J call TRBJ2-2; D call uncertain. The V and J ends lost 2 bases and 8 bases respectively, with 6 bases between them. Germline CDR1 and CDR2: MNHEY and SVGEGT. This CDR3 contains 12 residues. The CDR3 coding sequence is TGTGCCAGCAGTTACGGGTTGGGGGAGCTGTTTTTT. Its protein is CASSYGLGELFF.

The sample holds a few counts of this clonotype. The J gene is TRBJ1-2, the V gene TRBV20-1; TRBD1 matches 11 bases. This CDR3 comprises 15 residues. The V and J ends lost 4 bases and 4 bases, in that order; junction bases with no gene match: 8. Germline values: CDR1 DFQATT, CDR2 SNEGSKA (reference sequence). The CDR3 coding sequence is TGCAGTGCTACCGCGGACAGGGGGCGCTTCTATGGCTACACCTTC. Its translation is CSATADRGRFYGYTF.

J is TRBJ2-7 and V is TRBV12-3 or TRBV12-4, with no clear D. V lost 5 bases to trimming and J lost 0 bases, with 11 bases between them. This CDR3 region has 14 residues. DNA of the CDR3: TGTGCCAGCAGTCTTCACTTGAGCTCCTACGAGCAGTACTTC. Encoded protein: CASSLHLSSYEQYF.

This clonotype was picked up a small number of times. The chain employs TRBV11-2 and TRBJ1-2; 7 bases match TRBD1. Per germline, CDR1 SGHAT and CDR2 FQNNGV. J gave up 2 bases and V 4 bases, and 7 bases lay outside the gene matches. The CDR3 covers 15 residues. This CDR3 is CASSSVRDRNYGYTF. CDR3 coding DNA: TGTGCCAGCAGCTCGGTGAGGGACAGAAACTATGGCTACACCTTC. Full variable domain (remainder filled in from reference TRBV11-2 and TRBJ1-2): EAGVAQSPRYKIIEKRQSVAFWCNPISGHATLYWYQQILGQGPKLLIQFQNNGVVDDSQLPKDRFSAERLKGVDSTLKIQPAKLEDSAVYLCASSSVRDRNYGYTFGSGTRLTVV.

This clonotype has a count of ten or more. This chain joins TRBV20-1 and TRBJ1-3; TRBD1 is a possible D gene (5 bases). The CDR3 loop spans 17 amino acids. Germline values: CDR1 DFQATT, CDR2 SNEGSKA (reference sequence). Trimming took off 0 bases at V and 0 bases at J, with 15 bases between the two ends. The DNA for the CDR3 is TGCAGTGCTAGAGATCTAACCAGGGCCCACTCTGGAAACACCATATATTTT. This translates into CSARDLTRAHSGNTIYF.

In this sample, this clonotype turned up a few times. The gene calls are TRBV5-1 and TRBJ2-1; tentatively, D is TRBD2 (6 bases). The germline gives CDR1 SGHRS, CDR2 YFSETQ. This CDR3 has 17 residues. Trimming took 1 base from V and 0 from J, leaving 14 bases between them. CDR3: CASSLRWGGGSYNEQFF. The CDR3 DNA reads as TGCGCCAGCAGCTTGAGATGGGGAGGAGGCTCCTACAATGAGCAGTTCTTC.